The rows below give T cell receptor beta chains drawn from one sample of a study of Graves' ophthalmopathy and Graves' hyperthyroidism. TCRdb reprocessed the multiplex PCR reads via MiXCR and lists one record per CDR3 protein. The sample has 900,000 to 1,200,000 distinct CDR3 sequences, roughly two fifths seen once. Source material: peripheral blood or thyroid tissue (not recorded which). The origin of the receptors is an adult man with Graves' hyperthyroidism. Each CDR3 is given with its conserved first and last residue.

V	CDR3
TRBV20-1	CSARDAVAYEQYF
TRBV28	CAWSVPGTGGKKLFF
TRBV19	CASRPQDSSYNSPLHF
TRBV6-5	CASRPWTDQLFF
TRBV6-1	CASKGDYSGNTIYF
TRBV19	CASTTGETQYF
TRBV9	CASSLSHRLGLPGQPQHF
TRBV4-3	CASSQERANTEAFF
TRBV7-6	CASSLGWGQNYGYTF
TRBV4-1	CASSRSPAPYEQYF
TRBV6-4	CASSYMGVRTEAFF
TRBV5-6	CASSFYLDPGGYTF
TRBV10-3	CASSDYRGVRTPLHF
TRBV20-1	CSARNRQTGSYEQYF
TRBV24-1	CATSETGLAETQYF
TRBV4-1	CASSQEVTEFYEQYF